The 20 T cell receptor beta chains listed next were all sequenced from one sample in a study of blood T cells in healthy people across ages (dated by TCRdb to about 2015). The library was obtained by 5' RACE. The sequencing machine was an Illumina HiSeq 2500. The second PCR ran for roughly 7 to 12 cycles and used a J-beta primer mix along with a sample-barcoded 5' primer. TCRdb trimmed the raw reads at Q25, called clones with MiXCR and kept productive beta chains. Entries that share a CDR3 protein sequence are merged under the most common genes and DNA. The sample has over 1,300,000 distinct CDR3 sequences on record, almost 60% of them singletons. The ten top clones hold 6.7% of the sample. The sequenced material came from blood. Receptors originate from a man younger than 30 in good health.

The J gene is TRBJ2-7, the V gene TRBV4-3, with D unresolved. The ends were cut back, 0 bases at V and 1 base at J, with 7 bases in the middle. Germline CDR1 LGHNA, CDR2 YSLEER. CDR3 length: 14 residues. For the CDR3, the DNA is TGCGCCAGCAGCCAAGAATTCGATTCCTACGAGCAGTACTTC. As protein: CASSQEFDSYEQYF.

This clonotype has just a few counts. The rearrangement links TRBV4-1 to TRBJ2-1; tentatively, D is TRBD2 (7 bases). The CDR3 is made up of 15 amino acids. Germline V CDR1 and CDR2: MGHRA, YSYEKL. The V and J ends lost 4 bases and 2 bases respectively, with 12 bases between them. The CDR3 nucleotides read TGCGCCAGCAGCCTCAAGCGGGACACCTACAATGAGCAGTTCTTC. Translating it yields CASSLKRDTYNEQFF.

The chain combines TRBV20-1 with TRBJ2-7, with D tentatively TRBD2 (5 bases). Trimming took off 3 bases at V and 2 bases at J, with 8 bases between the two ends. The CDR3 is made up of 12 amino acids. The germline gives CDR1 DFQATT, CDR2 SNEGSKA (reference sequence). CDR3 in DNA: TGCAGTGCTAGTGAGAGGGCCTACGAGCAGTACTTC. It translates to CSASERAYEQYF.

The chain has TRBV29-1 and TRBJ2-7, with 7 bases matching TRBD2. V shed 7 bases, J shed 5 bases, and the junction held 11 bases outside the gene matches. The CDR3 contains 13 residues. In germline, CDR1 is SQVTM, CDR2 ANQGSEA. The CDR3 DNA follows: TGCAGCGGTGTGGGCGGGGGAGACCACGAGCAGTACTTC. It codes for CSGVGGGDHEQYF.

This clonotype was detected only once. The gene calls are TRBV4-1 and TRBJ2-7; no definite D call. This CDR3 is 13 amino acids long. Germline V lookup: CDR1 MGHRA, CDR2 YSYEKL. The V end was cut by 1 base, the J end by 7 bases, with 11 bases between. The CDR3 spells CASSQGSLREQYF. The CDR3 DNA reads TGCGCCAGCAGCCAAGGGTCCCTTCGTGAGCAGTACTTC.

This clonotype has just a few counts. The rearrangement links TRBV20-1 to TRBJ1-2; TRBD1 matches at 9 bases. V shed 7 bases, J shed 0 bases, and the junction held 15 bases outside the gene matches. Germline lookup yields CDR1 DFQATT and CDR2 SNEGSKA (reference sequence). The CDR3 totals 17 residues. As DNA, the CDR3 is TGCAGTGTTCCTCCAGGGACAGGGCGATCTACTAACTATGGCTACACCTTC. Translating it yields CSVPPGTGRSTNYGYTF.

This clonotype was seen only a few times. This sequence joins TRBV9 and TRBJ2-3; weak D call: TRBD2 (6 bases). CDR3 length: 14 residues. Germline V gives CDR1 SGDLS, CDR2 YYNGEE. V was pared by 1 base and J by 3 bases, with 9 bases between. This chain's CDR3 is CASSVQLATDTQYF. The DNA for the CDR3 is TGTGCCAGCAGCGTACAACTAGCTACAGATACGCAGTATTTT.

V and J are TRBV6-1 and TRBJ1-2, with D perhaps TRBD1 (6 bases). Trimming left V 3 bases short and J 8 bases short, with 19 bases between. CDR1 is MNHNS, CDR2 SASEGT, per germline. The length of the CDR3 is 15 residues. The CDR3 protein is CASSDPGGGKSGYTF. The CDR3 nucleotides are TGTGCCAGCAGTGATCCCGGGGGCGGGAAGAGCGGCTACACCTTC.

V gene TRBV7-9 combines with J gene TRBJ2-1; D is unresolved. This CDR3 contains 12 residues. Trimming cost V 2 bases and J 10 bases, with 9 bases left between them. Germline V gene sequence: CDR1 SEHNR, CDR2 FQNEAQ (reference sequence). The CDR3 DNA sequence: TGTGCCAGCAGCTTAAGTGCGCGGGAGCAGTTCTTC. The encoded protein is CASSLSAREQFF.

CDR3 coding DNA: TGTGCCAGCAGTGAGGGCAGTCGTAATGAAAAACTGTTTTTT. It encodes CASSEGSRNEKLFF. The V gene is TRBV2, the J gene TRBJ1-4; D unresolved. The germline V gene has CDR1 SNHLY and CDR2 FYNNEI. The CDR3 consists of 14 residues. Between the trimmed V and J ends, which lost 3 bases and 4 bases, there was a span of 9 bases.

CDR3: CASSRFADTQYF. For the CDR3, the DNA is TGTGCCAGCAGCAGGTTCGCAGATACGCAGTATTTT. The V gene is TRBV9, the J gene TRBJ2-3, with D uncertain. The V and J ends lost 4 bases and 4 bases respectively, with 7 bases between them. This CDR3 has 12 amino acids. In germline, CDR1 is SGDLS, CDR2 YYNGEE.

This clonotype was observed a handful of times. CDR3 DNA sequence: TGTGCCACCAGCAGTCGCGTCCTAGACCTGAGCTCCTACGAGCAGTACTTC. This sequence encodes CATSSRVLDLSSYEQYF. V gene TRBV15 combines with J gene TRBJ2-7; D not certain. CDR3 length: 17 residues. V was clipped by 3 bases and J by 0 bases, with 18 bases between them. Germline V gene sequence: CDR1 LNHNV, CDR2 YYDKDF (reference sequence).

In this sample, this clonotype turned up once. The V gene is TRBV10-3, the J gene TRBJ1-5; D not resolved. The length of the CDR3 is 13 residues. V shed 0 bases and J shed 15 bases, with 15 bases lying between them. Per germline, CDR1 ENHRY and CDR2 SYGVKD. CDR3: CAISESETEAGHF. The CDR3 nucleotides read TGTGCCATCAGTGAGTCGGAGACCGAAGCAGGGCATTTT.

This clonotype showed up just a few times. The chain links TRBV6-6 to TRBJ2-3; D not resolved. The germline gives CDR1 MNHNY, CDR2 SVGAGI (reference sequence). V was pared by 5 bases and J by 8 bases, with 17 bases between. The CDR3 is 14 amino acids. This CDR3 is CASSQDEPRTTQYF. The CDR3 DNA is TGTGCCAGCAGTCAGGACGAACCTAGAACTACGCAGTATTTT.

The chain couples TRBV27 to TRBJ2-1; 10 nucleotides match TRBD2. The V segment lost 4 bases and the J segment 10 bases; nucleotides outside the gene matches: 7. The V gene's germline CDR1 is MNHEY and CDR2 SMNVEV (reference sequence). The CDR3 sequence is 14 residues long. CDR3 in amino acids: CASSSLAGEREQFF. The DNA of the CDR3 is TGTGCCAGCAGTTCCCTAGCGGGAGAGAGGGAGCAGTTCTTC.

V is TRBV4-3 and J is TRBJ2-7; possible D gene TRBD1, 6 bases. CDR3 length: 15 residues. V lost 0 bases and J 3 bases, leaving 12 bases between the germline ends. The germline V gene has CDR1 LGHNA and CDR2 YSLEER. CDR3 coding DNA: TGCGCCAGCAGCCAAGATGCCAGGGGATTCTACGAGCAGTACTTC. The encoded protein is CASSQDARGFYEQYF.

This chain connects TRBV14 to TRBJ2-7; the D gene is possibly TRBD1 (5 bases). Germline-derived CDR1 and CDR2 are SGHDN and FVKESK. V was cut by 3 bases and J by 3 bases, with 15 bases left in between. This CDR3 is 15 amino acids long. The chain's CDR3 is CASSQTTDSVYEQYF. CDR3 in DNA: TGTGCCAGCAGCCAGACGACAGATTCGGTCTACGAGCAGTACTTC.

V gene TRBV20-1 combines with J gene TRBJ2-7, with 9 bases matching TRBD2. CDR3 length equals 13 residues. CDR1 is DFQATT and CDR2 is SNEGSKA in the germline V gene (reference sequence). The CDR3 coding sequence is TGCAGCATACCGGGACTAGCTAACTACGAGCAGTACTTC. This sequence encodes CSIPGLANYEQYF.

The chain employs TRBV2 and TRBJ1-5; D might be TRBD1 (6 bases). The ends were cut back, 0 bases at V and 7 bases at J, with 13 bases in the middle. In germline, CDR1 is SNHLY, CDR2 FYNNEI. CDR3 length equals 15 residues. The CDR3 bases are TGTGCCAGCAGTGAAGCGGTGGGGGCGCGGCAGCCCCAGCATTTT. It yields the protein CASSEAVGARQPQHF. Complete variable domain (other parts from reference TRBV2 and TRBJ1-5): EPEVTQTPSHQVTQMGQEVILRCVPISNHLYFYWYRQILGQKVEFLVSFYNNEISEKSEIFDDQFSVERPDGSNFTLKIRSTKLEDSAMYFCASSEAVGARQPQHFGDGTRLSIL.

A word on this clonotype: One junction end disagrees with the germline gene, perhaps due to a read error. The CDR3 here is CASSLEERESCNEQFF. The CDR3 region has the DNA TGTGCCAGCAGCCTTGAAGAGCGGGAGTCCTGCAATGAGCAGTTCTTC. The chain combines TRBV3-1 with TRBJ2-1; 8 bases line up with TRBD2. The germline gives CDR1 LGHDT, CDR2 YNNKEL (reference sequence). This CDR3 has 16 amino acids.